This record looks at one T cell receptor (beta chain) sequence and its context. This entry comes from a study of blood T cell repertoires in COVID-19. The overall study: There were acute and convalescent COVID-19 samples, and they came from the United States, Italy and Spain. The analysed material was cDNA or gDNA that came from T cells, B-cell-depleted T cells, or PBMCs.

In the original workflow: Cell counts per sample came from amplifying reference gene primers. Libraries were prepared by immunoSEQ multiplex PCR; TCRdb keeps only in-frame clonotypes and omits some of them. V and J calls and clone size are as listed in that table; D and trimming were resolved from the DNA. The repertoire includes over 85,000 clones, more than 75% of them detected once, and around 7% sits in the top ten. Germline values: CDR1 SGHNT, CDR2 YYREEE (reference sequence). The CDR3 contains 14 residues. Trimming pared 0 bases from V and 3 bases from J, leaving 9 bases between. Sample: peripheral blood. This TCR was sampled from a human donor with acute or convalescent COVID-19. The donor label of this sample is uncertain. The chain recombines TRBV5-4 with TRBJ1-2, with D hard to call. This CDR3 reads CASSLAGIYYGYTF. The CDR3 DNA sequence: TGTGCCAGCAGCTTGGCAGGCATCTACTATGGCTACACCTTC.